This TCR beta chain was sequenced in a study of blood T cell repertoires in COVID-19. The overall study: COVID-19 samples from acute and convalescent phases originated in the United States, Italy and Spain. T cells, B-cell-depleted T cells, or PBMCs provided the cDNA or gDNA that served as material.

Some clones are missing from TCRdb's copy, which holds only in-frame ones; the method was immunoSEQ multiplex PCR. The sample comprises 120,000 to 150,000 clones, 65% to 85% of which are singletons, and 10% to 15% rests with the top ten. The CDR3 is made up of 15 amino acids. The germline CDR1 and CDR2 sequences are MNHEY and SVGEGT. The junction had 13 bases not matched to a gene; V was cut back by 6 bases and J by 10 bases. Sequences were obtained from peripheral blood. This chain connects TRBV6-2 or TRBV6-3 to TRBJ2-1, with TRBD1 matching 9 bases. The sequence came from a man between 60 and 75 years old with active or convalescent COVID-19. The CDR3: CASSLRDRATGEQFF. CDR3 DNA: TGTGCCAGCAGCCTCCGGGACAGGGCCACCGGGGAGCAGTTCTTC.